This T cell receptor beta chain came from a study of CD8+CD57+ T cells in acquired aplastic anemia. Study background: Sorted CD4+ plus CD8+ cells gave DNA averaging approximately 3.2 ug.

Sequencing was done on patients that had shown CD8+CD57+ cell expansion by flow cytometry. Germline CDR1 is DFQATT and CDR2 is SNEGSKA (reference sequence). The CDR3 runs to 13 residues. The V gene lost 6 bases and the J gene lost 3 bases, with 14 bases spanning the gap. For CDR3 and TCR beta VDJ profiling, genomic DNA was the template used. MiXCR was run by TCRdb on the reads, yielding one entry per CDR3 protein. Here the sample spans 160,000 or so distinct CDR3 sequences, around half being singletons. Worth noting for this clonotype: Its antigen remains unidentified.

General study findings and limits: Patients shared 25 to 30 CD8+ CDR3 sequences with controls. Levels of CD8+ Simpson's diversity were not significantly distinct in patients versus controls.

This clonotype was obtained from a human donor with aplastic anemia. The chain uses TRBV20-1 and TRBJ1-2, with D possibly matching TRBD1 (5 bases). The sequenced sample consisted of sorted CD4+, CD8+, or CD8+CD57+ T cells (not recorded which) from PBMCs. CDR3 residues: CSAPRDGDYGYTF. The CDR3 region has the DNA TGCAGTGCCCCCCGGGACGGAGACTATGGCTACACCTTC.